This is a list of T cell receptor beta chains from one sample in a study of T cell repertoires in cytomegalovirus infection. TCRdb used MiXCR to reprocess the reads, holding one entry per CDR3 protein. The sample yields 60,000 to 75,000 distinct CDR3 sequences, roughly 20% seen once. Their specific antigens are unknown. Sequencing input: PBMCs, sequenced either directly or after in vitro stimulation (not recorded which). The receptors were sampled from a human donor in good health (CMV status not recorded). Some clones in this sample may be carry-over from other donors' samples. Both conserved end residues are part of each CDR3. Fields, in order: clone size, J gene, V gene, D gene, CDR3 protein, CDR3 DNA. A D gene is named only where the DNA matches it firmly. Clone size is stated in some rows and not others, as once, few, many or a class when expanded.

NA,TRBJ2-3,TRBV3-1,TRBD2,CASSRSGRRGTDTQYF,TGTGCCAGCAGCCGGAGCGGGAGGAGGGGCACAGATACGCAGTATTTT
few,TRBJ1-2,TRBV7-9,NA,CASSLAGAGGYTF,TGTGCCAGCAGTTTGGCAGGGGCAGGAGGCTACACCTTC
few,TRBJ1-2,TRBV12-3/TRBV12-4,NA,CASSLDPNYGYTF,TGTGCCAGCAGCCTCGACCCTAACTATGGCTACACCTTC
NA,TRBJ1-2,TRBV29-1,TRBD1,CSVGEDRMLGGYTF,TGCAGCGTTGGTGAGGACAGGATGTTGGGCGGCTACACCTTC
NA,TRBJ2-5,TRBV2,TRBD2,CASSEASLAAQETQYF,TGTGCCAGCAGTGAAGCGTCCCTAGCGGCCCAAGAGACCCAGTACTTC
few,TRBJ2-6,TRBV7-2,NA,CASSLAGPTGWANVLTF,TGTGCCAGCAGCTTAGCAGGGCCAACAGGGTGGGCCAACGTCCTGACTTTC
many,TRBJ2-5,TRBV7-2,TRBD2,CASSLARLAGGMGETQYF,TGTGCCAGCAGCTTAGCCCGGCTAGCGGGAGGCATGGGGGAGACCCAGTACTTC
many,TRBJ1-1,TRBV7-2,TRBD1,CASSLRGQGDAFF,TGTGCCAGCAGCCTAAGGGGACAGGGTGACGCTTTCTTT
few,TRBJ1-5,TRBV7-9,NA,CASSATSRGGNQPQHF,TGTGCCAGCAGCGCAACTAGCAGGGGTGGCAATCAGCCCCAGCATTTT
few,TRBJ2-3,TRBV6-5,NA,CASSYDGPAADTQYF,TGTGCCAGCAGTTACGATGGCCCCGCGGCAGATACGCAGTATTTT
few,TRBJ2-2,TRBV7-8,NA,CASSLEDTLYTGELFF,TGTGCCAGCAGCTTAGAAGACACCTTATACACCGGGGAGCTGTTTTTT
NA,TRBJ2-1,TRBV6-5,NA,CASSPIINNEQFF,TGTGCCAGCAGTCCGATCATTAACAATGAGCAGTTCTTC
NA,TRBJ2-3,TRBV28,NA,CASSLRSGTDTQYF,TGTGCCAGCAGTTTAAGGAGTGGCACAGATACGCAGTATTTT
NA,TRBJ2-2,TRBV19,NA,CASSMVASNTGELFF,TGTGCCAGTAGTATGGTGGCAAGCAACACCGGGGAGCTGTTTTTT
NA,TRBJ2-1,TRBV11-2,TRBD1,CASSPLDRGREQFF,TGTGCCAGCAGCCCCTTGGACAGGGGCCGTGAGCAGTTCTTC
NA,TRBJ1-4,TRBV20-1,NA,CSARARREKLFF,TGCAGTGCTAGAGCCCGGCGCGAAAAACTGTTTTTT
NA,TRBJ2-2,TRBV27,NA,CASRLGGTGELFF,TGTGCCAGCAGGCTCGGAGGAACCGGGGAGCTGTTTTTT
few,TRBJ1-1,TRBV7-2,NA,CASRGGVGTEAFF,TGTGCCAGTAGAGGAGGTGTCGGGACTGAAGCTTTCTTT
NA,TRBJ2-5,TRBV7-9,NA,CASSLGIQETQYF,TGTGCCAGCAGCCTCGGGATCCAAGAGACCCAGTACTTC
many,TRBJ2-3,TRBV7-2,TRBD1,CASSLSGGVPDTQYF,TGTGCCAGCAGCTTGTCAGGGGGCGTACCAGATACGCAGTATTTT
few,TRBJ1-5,TRBV5-1,TRBD1,CASSLGDRWDRGKLGSSNQPQHF,TGCGCCAGCAGCTTGGGGGACCGATGGGACAGGGGCAAATTAGGTTCTAGCAATCAGCCCCAGCATTTT
NA,TRBJ2-7,TRBV5-1,NA,CASSLDSYSYEQYF,TGCGCCAGCAGCTTGGATAGCTACTCCTACGAGCAGTACTTC
NA,TRBJ2-1,TRBV30,NA,CAWNPGTSSYNEQFF,TGTGCCTGGAATCCCGGGACTTCCTCCTACAATGAGCAGTTCTTC
few,TRBJ2-7,TRBV6-6,TRBD2,CASSKTGTSGSYEQYF,TGTGCCAGCAGTAAGACCGGGACTAGCGGCTCCTACGAGCAGTACTTC
NA,TRBJ2-5,TRBV20-1,NA,CSARDQGLGETQYF,TGCAGTGCTAGAGATCAGGGGTTAGGGGAGACCCAGTACTTC
few,TRBJ2-7,TRBV6-2/TRBV6-3,TRBD1,CASSPGTGGSYEQYF,TGTGCCAGCAGTCCCGGGACAGGGGGTTCCTACGAGCAGTACTTC
few,TRBJ2-5,TRBV4-1,NA,CASSRNLGETQYF,TGCGCCAGCAGCCGTAACCTGGGGGAGACCCAGTACTTC
few,TRBJ1-2,TRBV6-1,NA,CASSEAYGYTF,TGTGCCAGCAGTGAAGCGTATGGCTACACCTTC
NA,TRBJ2-7,TRBV7-9,TRBD2,CASSLATSGRSYEQYF,TGTGCCAGCAGCTTAGCGACTAGCGGGAGATCCTACGAGCAGTACTTC
NA,TRBJ2-5,TRBV3-1,NA,CASSQEGRTQGETEYF,TGTGCCAGCAGCCAAGAAGGAAGGACCCAAGGAGAGACCGAGTACTTC
many,TRBJ1-4,TRBV7-2,TRBD1,CASSQGQGGEKLFF,TGTGCCAGCAGCCAAGGACAGGGGGGTGAAAAACTGTTTTTT
many,TRBJ2-7,TRBV7-2,TRBD2,CASSPSGGRLYEQYF,TGTGCCAGCAGCCCATCGGGCGGGAGATTATACGAGCAGTACTTC
few,TRBJ1-1,TRBV12-3/TRBV12-4,NA,CASRSYGGLAEAFF,TGTGCCAGCAGGTCCTATGGGGGTTTGGCTGAAGCTTTCTTT
NA,TRBJ2-1,TRBV5-6,TRBD2,CASSWQLAGGDNEQFF,TGTGCCAGCAGCTGGCAGCTAGCGGGAGGCGACAATGAGCAGTTCTTC
NA,TRBJ2-3,TRBV13,TRBD2,CASSLSGTSGATDTQYF,TGTGCCAGCAGCTTAAGTGGGACTAGCGGGGCCACAGATACGCAGTATTTT
few,TRBJ2-5,TRBV7-3,TRBD2,CASSPQVGGRTQYF,TGTGCCAGCAGCCCTCAAGTCGGCGGGAGGACCCAGTACTTC
NA,TRBJ1-5,TRBV15,NA,CATSRGHFNQPQHF,TGTGCCACCAGCAGAGGACATTTCAATCAGCCCCAGCATTTT
NA,TRBJ2-3,TRBV12-3/TRBV12-4,NA,CASSPSPGTDTQYF,TGTGCCAGCAGCCCTTCGCCAGGCACAGATACGCAGTATTTT
few,TRBJ2-5,TRBV7-9,NA,CASSFSGQETQYF,TGTGCCAGCAGCTTTAGTGGCCAAGAGACCCAGTACTTC
NA,TRBJ2-4,TRBV12-3/TRBV12-4,TRBD1,CASSYWTGINAKNIQYF,TGTGCCAGCAGTTACTGGACAGGGATTAACGCCAAAAACATTCAGTACTTC
NA,TRBJ1-2,TRBV12-3/TRBV12-4,NA,CASTFGTGRNVYGYTF,TGTGCCAGCACCTTTGGTACAGGGAGGAATGTTTATGGCTACACCTTC
many,TRBJ2-5,TRBV7-2,NA,CASSLGYAEQETQYF,TGTGCCAGCAGCTTAGGCTACGCCGAACAAGAGACCCAGTACTTC
NA,TRBJ2-5,TRBV20-1,TRBD2,CSASAPFGTSGIEETQYF,TGCAGTGCCTCGGCTCCCTTCGGGACTAGCGGGATAGAAGAGACCCAGTACTTC
many,TRBJ1-3,TRBV6-5,NA,CASSYSSGGNSGNTIYF,TGTGCCAGCAGTTATAGTTCTGGAGGAAACTCTGGAAACACCATATATTTT
NA,TRBJ1-2,TRBV4-3,NA,CASSQFRDANYGYTF,TGCGCCAGCAGCCAATTCAGGGATGCTAACTATGGCTACACCTTC
once,TRBJ1-6,TRBV7-2,TRBD1,CASNEDRLYNSPLHF,TGTGCCAGCAACGAGGACAGGCTATATAATTCACCCCTCCACTTT
many,TRBJ1-2,TRBV27,NA,CASSPNGTPGGYTF,TGTGCCAGCAGTCCAAACGGGACTCCCGGTGGCTACACCTTC